A selection of T cell receptor beta chains follows, all from one sample in a study of blood T cell repertoires in COVID-19. Sequencing was performed with immunoSEQ multiplex PCR; in TCRdb, only in-frame clones are kept and a portion is missing. The table has about 220,000 clones, around 80% seen once. Sequencing was carried out using peripheral blood. Receptors were obtained from a human donor in a cohort sampled during active COVID-19. The CDR3 runs from the conserved cysteine through the conserved F or W.

CDR3 protein	V gene
CASREAWNSPLHF	TRBV19
CASSLVNTQYF	TRBV11-2
CASSQAGWGGGNQPQHF	TRBV3-1/TRBV3-2
CASSLARLALAYEQYF	TRBV3-1/TRBV3-2
CATSDEAGMAQETQYF	TRBV24-1
CASSPVGQRDTQYF	TRBV18
CASSYLPTAGELFF	TRBV6-6
CASSRGLAGGPDDTQYF	TRBV19
CASSGGTSPETQYF	TRBV10-1
CASSSGQGYGYTF	TRBV28
CASSSDRVSPQHF	TRBV19
CASSLTGTNPPTDTQYF	TRBV5-1
CASSGTGDSYEQYF	TRBV27
CASRQERGSPLHF	TRBV25-1
CASISQPTFNQPQHF	TRBV19
CASRGVQGTDTQYF	TRBV2
CAISTKGQAEAFF	TRBV10-3
CASSFYGTNSNQPQHF	TRBV27
CSVTTGGTEAFF	TRBV29-1
CASSQDDVGGETQYF	TRBV4-3